Here is one T cell receptor beta chain with its context. The source of the sample is a study of cytomegalovirus exposure and HLA in healthy donors. On the study more broadly: Among roughly 180 million T cells, an earlier analysis found about 110 million unique TCR beta sequences. Assignment to the Caucasian-associated ancestry cluster applied to around 76% of the roughly 410 genotyped donors.

The PCR had 60 Vbeta and 13 Jbeta primers. Repertoires were generated with immunoSEQ multiplex PCR, while TCRdb's copy carries only in-frame clones and drops some. This table has under 140,000 clones, 60% to 85% appearing once. The CDR3 totals 14 residues. Looked up from germline, CDR1 is MNHEY and CDR2 is SVGAGI. Trimming removed 2 bases from V and 7 bases from J, with 12 bases in between. The TCR sequence derives from a woman between 55 and 75 years old in good health and CMV-seropositive. The chain combines TRBV6-5 with TRBJ1-5; a weak D match, TRBD1 (5 bases). The sample consisted of PBMCs. CDR3 sequence reads: CASSYNRGRQPQHF. For the CDR3, the DNA is TGTGCCAGCAGTTACAATAGGGGCCGGCAGCCCCAGCATTTT.